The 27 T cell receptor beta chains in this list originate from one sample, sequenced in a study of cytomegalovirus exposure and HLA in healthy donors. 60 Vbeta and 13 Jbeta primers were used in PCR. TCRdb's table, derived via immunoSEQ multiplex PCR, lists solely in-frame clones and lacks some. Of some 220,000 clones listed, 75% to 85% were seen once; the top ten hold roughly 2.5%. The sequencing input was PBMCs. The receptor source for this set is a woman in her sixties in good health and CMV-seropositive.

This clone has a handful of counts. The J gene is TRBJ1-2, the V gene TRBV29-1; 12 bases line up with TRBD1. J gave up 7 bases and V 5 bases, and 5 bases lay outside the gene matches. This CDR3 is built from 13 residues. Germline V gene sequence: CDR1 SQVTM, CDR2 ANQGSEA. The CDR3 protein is CSVRGQGAGGYTF. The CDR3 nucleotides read TGCAGCGTTCGGGGACAGGGGGCTGGTGGCTACACCTTC.

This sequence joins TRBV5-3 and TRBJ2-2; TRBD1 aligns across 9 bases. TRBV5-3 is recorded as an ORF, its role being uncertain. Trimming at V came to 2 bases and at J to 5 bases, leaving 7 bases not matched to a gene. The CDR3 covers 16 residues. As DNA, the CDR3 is TGTGCCAGAAGCTTACCGGGACAGGGTCGGACCGGGGAGCTGTTTTTT. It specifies CARSLPGQGRTGELFF.

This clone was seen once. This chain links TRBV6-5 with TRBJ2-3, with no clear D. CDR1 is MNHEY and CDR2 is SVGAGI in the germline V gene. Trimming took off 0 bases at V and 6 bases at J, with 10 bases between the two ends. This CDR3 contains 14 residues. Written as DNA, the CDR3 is TGTGCCAGCAGTTACTCAGATACAGCTGATACGCAGTATTTT. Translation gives CASSYSDTADTQYF.

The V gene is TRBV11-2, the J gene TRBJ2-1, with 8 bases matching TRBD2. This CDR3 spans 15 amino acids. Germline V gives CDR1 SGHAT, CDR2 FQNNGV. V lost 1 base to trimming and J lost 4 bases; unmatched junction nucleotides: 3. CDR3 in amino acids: CASSLVAGSYNEQFF. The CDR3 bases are TGTGCCAGCAGCTTAGTAGCGGGGTCTTACAATGAGCAGTTCTTC.

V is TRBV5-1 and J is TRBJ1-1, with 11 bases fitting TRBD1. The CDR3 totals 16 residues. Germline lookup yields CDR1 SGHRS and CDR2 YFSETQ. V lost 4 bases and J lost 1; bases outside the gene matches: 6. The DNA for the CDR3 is TGCGCCAGCAGCAGGACCGGGACAGGGGGGAACACTGAAGCTTTCTTT. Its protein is CASSRTGTGGNTEAFF.

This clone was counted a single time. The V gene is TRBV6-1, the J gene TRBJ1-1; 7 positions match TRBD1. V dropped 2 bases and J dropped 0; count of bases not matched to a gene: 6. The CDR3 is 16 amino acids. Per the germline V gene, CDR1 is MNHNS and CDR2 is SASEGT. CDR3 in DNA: TGTGCCAGCAGTGAACAATCCAGGGGGATGAACACTGAAGCTTTCTTT. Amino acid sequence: CASSEQSRGMNTEAFF.

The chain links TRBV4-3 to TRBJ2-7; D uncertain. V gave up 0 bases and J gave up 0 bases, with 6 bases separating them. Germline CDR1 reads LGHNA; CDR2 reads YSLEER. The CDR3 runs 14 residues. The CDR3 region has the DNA TGCGCCAGCAGCCAAGAGGCTAGCTCCTACGAGCAGTACTTC. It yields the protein CASSQEASSYEQYF.

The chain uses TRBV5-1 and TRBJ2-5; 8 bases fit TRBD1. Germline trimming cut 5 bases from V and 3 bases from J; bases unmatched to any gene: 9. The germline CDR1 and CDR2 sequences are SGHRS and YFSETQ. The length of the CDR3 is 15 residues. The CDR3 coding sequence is TGCGCCAGCAGACGGAGAGGACAGGGAGAAGAGACCCAGTACTTC. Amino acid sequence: CASRRRGQGEETQYF.

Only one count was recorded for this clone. CDR3 region: CASSLVEAGGRETQYF. The CDR3 DNA is TGTGCCAGCAGCTTAGTGGAAGCGGGGGGGCGAGAGACCCAGTACTTC. The chain is built from TRBV7-8 and TRBJ2-5; 10 nucleotides align to TRBD2. CDR3 length equals 16 residues. Germline CDR1 reads SGHVS; CDR2 reads FQNEAQ. Unmatched junction bases numbered 6, after V lost 1 base and J lost 4 bases.

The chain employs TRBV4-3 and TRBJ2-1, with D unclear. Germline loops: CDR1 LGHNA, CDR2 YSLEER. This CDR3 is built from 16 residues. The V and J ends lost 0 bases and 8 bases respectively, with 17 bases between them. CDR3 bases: TGCGCCAGCAGCCAAGAACGGTCAGGCCTTTTGGATGAGCAGTTCTTC. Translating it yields CASSQERSGLLDEQFF.

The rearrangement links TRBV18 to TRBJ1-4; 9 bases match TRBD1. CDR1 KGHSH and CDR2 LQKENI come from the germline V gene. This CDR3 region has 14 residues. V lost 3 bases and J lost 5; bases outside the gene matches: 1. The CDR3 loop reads CASSPGQGNEKLFF. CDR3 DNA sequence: TGTGCCAGCTCACCGGGACAGGGAAATGAAAAACTGTTTTTT.

This CDR3 reads CASSTGTNPLEQYF. The DNA of the CDR3 is TGTGCCAGCAGTACCGGGACTAATCCTTTGGAGCAGTACTTC. This chain joins TRBV6-5 and TRBJ2-7, with 7 positions matching TRBD2. V lost 5 bases, J lost 7 bases, and 11 bases stayed unmatched. This CDR3 region has 14 residues. CDR1 MNHEY and CDR2 SVGAGI come from the germline V gene.

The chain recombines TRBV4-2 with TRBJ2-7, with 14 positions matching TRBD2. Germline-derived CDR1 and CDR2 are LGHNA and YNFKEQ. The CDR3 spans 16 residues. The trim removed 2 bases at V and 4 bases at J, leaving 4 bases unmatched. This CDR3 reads CASSQLGTSGGYEQYF. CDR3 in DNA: TGTGCCAGCAGCCAATTGGGGACTAGCGGGGGTTACGAGCAGTACTTC.

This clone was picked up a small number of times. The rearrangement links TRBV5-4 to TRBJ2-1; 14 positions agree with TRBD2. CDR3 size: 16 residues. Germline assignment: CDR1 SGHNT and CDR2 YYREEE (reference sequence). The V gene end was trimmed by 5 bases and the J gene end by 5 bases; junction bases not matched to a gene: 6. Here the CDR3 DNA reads TGTGCCAGCAGACCGGGGACTAGCGGGGGTCACAATGAGCAGTTCTTC. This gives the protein CASRPGTSGGHNEQFF.

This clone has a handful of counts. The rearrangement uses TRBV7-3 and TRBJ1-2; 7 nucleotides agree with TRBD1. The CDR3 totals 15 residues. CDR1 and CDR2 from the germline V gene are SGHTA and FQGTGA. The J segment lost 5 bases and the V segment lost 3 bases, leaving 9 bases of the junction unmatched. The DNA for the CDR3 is TGTGCCAGCAGCTTCTTCGGAGGGGACAGTTATGGCTACACCTTC. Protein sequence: CASSFFGGDSYGYTF. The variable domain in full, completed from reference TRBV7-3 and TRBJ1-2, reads GAGVSQTPSNKVTEKGKYVELRCDPISGHTALYWYRQSLGQGPEFLIYFQGTGAADDSGLPNDRFFAVRPEGSVSTLKIQRTERGDSAVYLCASSFFGGDSYGYTFGSGTRLTVV.

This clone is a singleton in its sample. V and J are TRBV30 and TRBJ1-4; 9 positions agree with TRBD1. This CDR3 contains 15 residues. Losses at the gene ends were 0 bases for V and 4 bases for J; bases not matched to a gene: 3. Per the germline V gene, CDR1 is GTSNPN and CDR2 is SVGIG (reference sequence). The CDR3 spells CAWSVQGQGNEKLFF. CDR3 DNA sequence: TGTGCCTGGAGTGTACAGGGACAGGGTAATGAAAAACTGTTTTTT.

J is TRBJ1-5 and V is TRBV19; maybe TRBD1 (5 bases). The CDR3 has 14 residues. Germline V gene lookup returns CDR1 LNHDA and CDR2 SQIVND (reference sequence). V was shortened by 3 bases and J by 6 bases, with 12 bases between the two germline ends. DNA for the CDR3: TGTGCCAGTAGTATGGTCGGAGGGGCTCAGCCCCAGCATTTT. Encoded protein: CASSMVGGAQPQHF.

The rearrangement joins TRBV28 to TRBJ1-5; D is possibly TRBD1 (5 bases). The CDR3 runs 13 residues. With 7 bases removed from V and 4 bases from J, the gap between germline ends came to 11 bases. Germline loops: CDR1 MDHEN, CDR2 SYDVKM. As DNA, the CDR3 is TGTGCCAGCATCCCGGGGGGTAATCAGCCCCAGCATTTT. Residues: CASIPGGNQPQHF.

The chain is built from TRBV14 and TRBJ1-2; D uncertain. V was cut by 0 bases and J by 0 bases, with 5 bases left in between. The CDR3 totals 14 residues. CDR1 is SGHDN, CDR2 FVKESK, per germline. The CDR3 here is CASSQDNSNYGYTF. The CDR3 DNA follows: TGTGCCAGCAGCCAAGATAACTCTAACTATGGCTACACCTTC.

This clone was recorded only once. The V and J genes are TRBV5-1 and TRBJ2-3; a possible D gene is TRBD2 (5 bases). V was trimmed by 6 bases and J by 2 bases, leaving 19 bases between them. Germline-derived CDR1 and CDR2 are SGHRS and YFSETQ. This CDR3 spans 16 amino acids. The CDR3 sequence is CASTSSPTSHTDTQYF. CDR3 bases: TGCGCCAGCACTTCTAGCCCCACTTCTCACACAGATACGCAGTATTTT.

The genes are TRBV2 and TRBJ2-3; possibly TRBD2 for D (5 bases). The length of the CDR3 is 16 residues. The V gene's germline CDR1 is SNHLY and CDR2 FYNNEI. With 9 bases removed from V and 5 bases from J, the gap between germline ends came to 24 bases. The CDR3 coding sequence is TGTGCCAGAGGCCCGAGGACTTCCTTATTGGGAGATACGCAGTATTTT. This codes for CARGPRTSLLGDTQYF.

CDR3 in DNA: TGCGCCAGCAGCCTAGAGACAGGGGGAAGGCCCCAGCATTTT. Translated, it gives CASSLETGGRPQHF. The gene calls are TRBV5-1 and TRBJ1-5; 9 positions match TRBD1. The CDR3 covers 14 residues. The V gene end was trimmed by 4 bases and the J gene end by 9 bases; junction bases not matched to a gene: 8. Germline CDR1 is SGHRS and CDR2 is YFSETQ.

The DNA of the CDR3 is TGCGCCAGCAGCCGCGGAGTCACCGGGGAGCTGTTTTTT. Translated: CASSRGVTGELFF. The chain has TRBV5-1 and TRBJ2-2; D unclear. The V end lost 4 bases, the J end lost 4 bases, and 8 bases lay between the germline ends. The CDR3 loop spans 13 amino acids. The germline V gene encodes CDR1 SGHRS and CDR2 YFSETQ.

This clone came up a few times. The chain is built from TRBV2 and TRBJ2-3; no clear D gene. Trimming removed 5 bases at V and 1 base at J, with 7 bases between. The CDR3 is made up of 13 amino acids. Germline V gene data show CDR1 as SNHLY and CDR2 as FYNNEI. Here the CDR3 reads CASSNPGTDTQYF. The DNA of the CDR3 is TGTGCCAGCAGTAACCCGGGCACAGATACGCAGTATTTT.

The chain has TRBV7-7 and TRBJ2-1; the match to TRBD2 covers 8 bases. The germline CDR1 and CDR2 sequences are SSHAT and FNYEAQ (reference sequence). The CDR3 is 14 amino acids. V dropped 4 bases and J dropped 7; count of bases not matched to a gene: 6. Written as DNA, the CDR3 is TGTGCCAGCAGCTCTCGGGGGGGTAGTAATGAGCAGTTCTTC. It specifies CASSSRGGSNEQFF.

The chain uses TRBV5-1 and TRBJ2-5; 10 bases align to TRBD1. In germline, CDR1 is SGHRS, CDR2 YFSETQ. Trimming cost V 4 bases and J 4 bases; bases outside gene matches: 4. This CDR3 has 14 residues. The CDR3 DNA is TGCGCCAGCAGCCAGGACAGGGGGGGAGAGACCCAGTACTTC. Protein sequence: CASSQDRGGETQYF.

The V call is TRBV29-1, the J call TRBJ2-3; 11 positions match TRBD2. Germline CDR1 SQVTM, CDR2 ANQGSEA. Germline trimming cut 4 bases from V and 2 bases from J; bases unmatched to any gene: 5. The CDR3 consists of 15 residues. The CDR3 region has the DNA TGCAGCGTTGGAGGGACTAGCGGACTCACAGATACGCAGTATTTT. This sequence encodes CSVGGTSGLTDTQYF.